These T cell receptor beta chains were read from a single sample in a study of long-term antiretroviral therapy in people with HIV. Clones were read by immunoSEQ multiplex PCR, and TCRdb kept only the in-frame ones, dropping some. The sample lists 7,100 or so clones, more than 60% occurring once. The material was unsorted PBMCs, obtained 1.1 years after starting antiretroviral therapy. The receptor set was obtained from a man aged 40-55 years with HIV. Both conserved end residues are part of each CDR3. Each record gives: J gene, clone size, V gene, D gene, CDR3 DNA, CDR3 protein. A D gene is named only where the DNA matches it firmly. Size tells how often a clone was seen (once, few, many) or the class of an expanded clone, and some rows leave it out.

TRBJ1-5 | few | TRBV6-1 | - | TGTGCCAGCAGTGAAATGAGGGGGCAGCCCCAGCATTTT | CASSEMRGQPQHF
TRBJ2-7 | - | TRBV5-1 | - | TGCGCCAGCAGCACCGGCTTTATCCCCTACGAGCAGTACTTC | CASSTGFIPYEQYF
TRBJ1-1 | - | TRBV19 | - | TGTGCCAGTAGTATGACAGGTAGGGGGACTGAAGCTTTCTTT | CASSMTGRGTEAFF
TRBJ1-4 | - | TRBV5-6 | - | TGTGCCAGCAGCGTGAGGCCTACTAATGAAAAACTGTTTTTT | CASSVRPTNEKLFF
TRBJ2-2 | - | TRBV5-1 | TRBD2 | TGCGCCAGCAGACCGATAGCGGGGGGGCAAACCGGGGAGCTGTTTTTT | CASRPIAGGQTGELFF
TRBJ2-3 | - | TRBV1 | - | TGCACCAGCAGCCACGGTCCCCCTACCTCGCCCACAGATACGCAGTATTTT | CTSSHGPPTSPTDTQYF
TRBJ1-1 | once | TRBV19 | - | TGTGCCAGTAGTATAGCCGGGACAGAAGCTTTCTTT | CASSIAGTEAFF
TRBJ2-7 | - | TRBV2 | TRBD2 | TGTGCCAGCAGTGACGGCCTCCCGGGGGGAGAGCAGTACTTC | CASSDGLPGGEQYF
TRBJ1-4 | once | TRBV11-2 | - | TGTGCCAGCAGCTTTGGCCAGGGAACGACTAATGAAAAACTGTTTTTT | CASSFGQGTTNEKLFF
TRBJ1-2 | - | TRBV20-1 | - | TGCAGTGCCTACCGGATGGGCTACACCTTC | CSAYRMGYTF
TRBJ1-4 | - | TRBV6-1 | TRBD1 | TGTGCCAGCAGTGAATCGGGACAGGGGGCGAGAACTAATGAAAAACTGTTTTTT | CASSESGQGARTNEKLFF
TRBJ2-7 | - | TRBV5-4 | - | TGTGCCAGCAGCCTGGGGGCAGGGGCGGACTACGAGCAGTACTTC | CASSLGAGADYEQYF
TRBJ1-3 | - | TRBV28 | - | TGTGCCAGCAGTCCAGCGGAGACAGCTGGGTCTGGAAACACCATATATTTT | CASSPAETAGSGNTIYF
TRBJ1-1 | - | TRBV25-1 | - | TGTGCCAGCAGGGAAACCAGGGGAACTGAAGCTTTCTTT | CASRETRGTEAFF
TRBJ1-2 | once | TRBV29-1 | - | TGCAGCGTTGAAGTGAGGGGGGAAAGGAGCTACACCTTC | CSVEVRGERSYTF
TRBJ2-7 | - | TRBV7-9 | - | TGTGCCAGCACTCCAGGGACCTCCTACGAGCAGTACTTC | CASTPGTSYEQYF
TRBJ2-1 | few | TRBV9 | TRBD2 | TGTGCCAGCAGCCCCGGGCTAGCGGCTAACAATGAGCAGTTCTTC | CASSPGLAANNEQFF
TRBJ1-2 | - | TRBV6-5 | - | TGTGCCAGCAGTTACCGCTCAGGGGAACGCGGCTACACCTTC | CASSYRSGERGYTF
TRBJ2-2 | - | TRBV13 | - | TGTGCCAGCACCCCCCCCGGGGAGCTGTTTTTT | CASTPPGELFF
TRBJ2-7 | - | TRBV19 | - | TGTGCCAGTAGTATATATTCGGGGGTGATGAACGAGCAGTACTTC | CASSIYSGVMNEQYF
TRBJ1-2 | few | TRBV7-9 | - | TGTGCCAGCAGAGACAGTCTTAACTATGGCTACACCTTC | CASRDSLNYGYTF
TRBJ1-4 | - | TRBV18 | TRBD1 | TGTGCCAGCTCACCACGGGACAGTGAAAAACTGTTTTTT | CASSPRDSEKLFF
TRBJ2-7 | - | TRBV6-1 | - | TGTGCCAGTTCCAGGGGCCGGCTCTACGAGCAGTACTTC | CASSRGRLYEQYF
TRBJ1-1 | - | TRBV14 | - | TGTGCCAGCAGTCCCCCCGGTGGGTTCACTGAAGCTTTCTTT | CASSPPGGFTEAFF
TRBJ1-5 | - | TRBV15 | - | TGTGCCACCGGGGCATGGCAGCCCCAGCATTTT | CATGAWQPQHF
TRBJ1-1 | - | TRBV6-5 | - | TGTGCCAGCAGTTCCCCACGGGAAGCTTTCTTT | CASSSPREAFF
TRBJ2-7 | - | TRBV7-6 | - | TGTGCCAGCAGCGCTACGAACAGGGGAGGGTACGAGCAGTACTTC | CASSATNRGGYEQYF
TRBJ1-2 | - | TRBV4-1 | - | TGCGCCAGCAGCCTCGGAGGAAGCTATGGCTACACCTTC | CASSLGGSYGYTF
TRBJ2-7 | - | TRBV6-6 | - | TGTGCCAGCCTACGGGGCGGGACACAGTACTTC | CASLRGGTQYF
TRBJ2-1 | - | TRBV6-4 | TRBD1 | TGTGCCAGCAGTGCGACAGGGCGCGCCTACAATGAGCAGTTCTTC | CASSATGRAYNEQFF
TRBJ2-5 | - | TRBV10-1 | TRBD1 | TGCGCCAGCAGCTCCGGACAGGGCTCCCAAGAGACCCAGTACTTC | CASSSGQGSQETQYF
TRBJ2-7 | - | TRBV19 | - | TGTGCCAGTAGTCCAGAGGTTGGATTCACCTACGAGCAGTACTTC | CASSPEVGFTYEQYF
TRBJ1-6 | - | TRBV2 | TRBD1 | TGTGCCAGCAGTGGGGACAGGGGGATTTCACCCCTCCACTTT | CASSGDRGISPLHF
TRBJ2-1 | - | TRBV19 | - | TGTGCCAGTAGTATAACCAGGGGCAGGGAGCAGTTCTTC | CASSITRGREQFF
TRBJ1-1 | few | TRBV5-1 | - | TGCGCCAGCAGCGCGGGCAGACACACTGAAGCTTTCTTT | CASSAGRHTEAFF
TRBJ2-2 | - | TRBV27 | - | TGTGCCAGCATAGGGGGAACCGGGGAGCTGTTTTTT | CASIGGTGELFF
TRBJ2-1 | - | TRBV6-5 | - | TGTGCCAGCAGCTCCGGACCTTACAATGAGCAGTTCTTC | CASSSGPYNEQFF
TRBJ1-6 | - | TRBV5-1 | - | TGCGCCAGCAGCTTGGAGACCGAAGGGGATCATAATTCACCCCTCCACTTT | CASSLETEGDHNSPLHF
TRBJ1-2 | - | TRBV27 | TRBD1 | TGTGCCAGCAGTTTGGCAGGGGGCTATGGCTACACCTTC | CASSLAGGYGYTF
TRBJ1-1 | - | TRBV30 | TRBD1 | TGTGCCTGGAGTACGGGACAGGGTGACACTGAAGCTTTCTTT | CAWSTGQGDTEAFF
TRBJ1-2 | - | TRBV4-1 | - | TGCGCCAGCAGCCAAGATCTGGGTAGTGGGTTCTATGGCTACACCTTC | CASSQDLGSGFYGYTF